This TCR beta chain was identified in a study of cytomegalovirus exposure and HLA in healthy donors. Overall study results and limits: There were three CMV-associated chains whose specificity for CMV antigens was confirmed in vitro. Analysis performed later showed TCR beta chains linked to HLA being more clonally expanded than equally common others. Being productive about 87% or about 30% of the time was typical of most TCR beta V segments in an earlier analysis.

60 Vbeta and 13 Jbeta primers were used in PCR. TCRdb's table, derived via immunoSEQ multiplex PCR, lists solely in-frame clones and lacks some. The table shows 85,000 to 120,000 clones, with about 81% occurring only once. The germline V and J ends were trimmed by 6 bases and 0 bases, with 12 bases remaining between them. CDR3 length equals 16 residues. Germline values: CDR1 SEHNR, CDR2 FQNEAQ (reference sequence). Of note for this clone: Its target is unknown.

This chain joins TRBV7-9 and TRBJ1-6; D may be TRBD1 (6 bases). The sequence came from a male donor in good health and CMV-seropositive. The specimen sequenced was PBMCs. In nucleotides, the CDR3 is TGTGCCAGCAGTCCACAGGGCGCCTCCTATAATTCACCCCTCCACTTT. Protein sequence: CASSPQGASYNSPLHF.